The 28 T cell receptor beta chains below were found in one sample sequenced in a study of T cell responses to AZD1222 COVID-19 vaccine. Repertoires were generated with immunoSEQ multiplex PCR, while TCRdb's copy carries only in-frame clones and drops some. The sample has 200,000 to 250,000 clones; under 95% are singletons. The material sequenced was peripheral blood, taken on day 0 of MenACWY control vaccination. The source of these receptors is an adult in good health.

The CDR3 spells CASSFPDVRDRRTGELFF. In nucleotides, the CDR3 is TGTGCCAGCAGCTTTCCCGACGTCCGGGACAGGAGAACCGGGGAGCTGTTTTTT. V is TRBV7-2 and J is TRBJ2-2; 8 bases match TRBD1. The CDR3 is made up of 18 amino acids. Germline CDR1 reads SGHTA; CDR2 reads FQGNSA. V lost 3 bases, J lost 5 bases, and 14 bases stayed unmatched.

The J gene is TRBJ2-7, the V gene TRBV24-1; 9 positions match TRBD1. The CDR3 totals 14 residues. Germline values: CDR1 KGHDR, CDR2 SFDVKD. Losses at the gene ends were 7 bases for V and 5 bases for J; bases not matched to a gene: 8. The chain's CDR3 is CATRDRDRDNEQYF. CDR3 DNA: TGTGCCACCAGAGACCGGGACAGGGATAACGAGCAGTACTTC.

V and J are TRBV12-3 or TRBV12-4 and TRBJ1-1, with a possible D match to TRBD1 (5 bases). The V and J ends lost 6 bases and 11 bases respectively, with 13 bases between them. The length of the CDR3 is 11 residues. The CDR3 loop is CASSSGRWAFF. As DNA, the CDR3 is TGTGCCAGCAGCTCGGGACGGTGGGCTTTCTTT.

V gene TRBV28 combines with J gene TRBJ1-4; 8 positions match TRBD1. Germline trimming cut 3 bases from V and 5 bases from J; bases unmatched to any gene: 5. The germline CDR1 and CDR2 sequences are MDHEN and SYDVKM. CDR3 length equals 15 residues. The CDR3 region has the DNA TGTGCCAGCAGTTTTGTGACAGGGGCAAATGAAAAACTGTTTTTT. Translation: CASSFVTGANEKLFF.

The chain links TRBV5-1 to TRBJ1-2; D is perhaps TRBD1 (5 bases). In germline, CDR1 is SGHRS, CDR2 YFSETQ. The CDR3 sequence is 15 residues long. V lost 2 bases, J lost 0 bases, and 11 bases lay in between. CDR3 residues: CASSFGTVSNYGYTF. As DNA, the CDR3 is TGCGCCAGCAGCTTCGGGACGGTTTCTAACTATGGCTACACCTTC.

The chain has TRBV2 and TRBJ2-7; 7 positions match TRBD1. This CDR3 has 13 amino acids. Germline CDR1 is SNHLY and CDR2 is FYNNEI. V dropped 7 bases and J dropped 4; count of bases not matched to a gene: 7. CDR3 bases: TGTGCCAGCACTCGGACAGGTCAATACGAGCAGTACTTC. Protein sequence: CASTRTGQYEQYF.

The V call is TRBV4-1, the J call TRBJ2-1, with D hard to call. CDR1 and CDR2 from the germline V gene are MGHRA and YSYEKL. V lost 0 bases, J lost 10 bases, and 13 bases lay in between. This CDR3 is built from 14 residues. The CDR3 bases are TGCGCCAGCAGCCAAGATGCAAGCGATCGGGAGCAGTTCTTC. This gives the protein CASSQDASDREQFF.

The rearrangement uses TRBV18 and TRBJ2-6, with D possibly being TRBD1 (5 bases). The V gene lost 3 bases and the J gene lost 0 bases, with 15 bases spanning the gap. Germline assignment: CDR1 KGHSH and CDR2 LQKENI. The CDR3 extends over 18 amino acids. The CDR3, as DNA: TGTGCCAGCTCACCCCGACAGAGCTTAAGCTCTGGGGCCAACGTCCTGACTTTC. Amino acid sequence: CASSPRQSLSSGANVLTF.

The chain couples TRBV7-9 to TRBJ1-4, with a possible D match to TRBD1 (5 bases). CDR3 size: 16 residues. The V gene's germline CDR1 is SEHNR and CDR2 FQNEAQ (reference sequence). V lost 2 bases and J lost 8, with 18 bases in between. Here the CDR3 reads CASSLNGGVGVEKLFF. The CDR3 region has the DNA TGTGCCAGCAGCTTAAATGGCGGGGTAGGGGTCGAAAAACTGTTTTTT.

The V call is TRBV5-1, the J call TRBJ2-1; 10 nucleotides align to TRBD2. This CDR3 is built from 16 residues. J was trimmed by 1 base and V by 4 bases; bases with no gene match: 5. Germline values: CDR1 SGHRS, CDR2 YFSETQ. The CDR3 loop reads CASSPLSGGSYNEQFF. CDR3 DNA: TGCGCCAGCAGCCCCCTTAGCGGGGGGTCCTACAATGAGCAGTTCTTC.

The chain has TRBV6-5 and TRBJ2-5; 9 bases agree with TRBD2. CDR1 MNHEY and CDR2 SVGAGI come from the germline V gene. This CDR3 region has 13 residues. V gave up 6 bases and J gave up 2 bases; unmatched junction bases: 1. CDR3 nucleotides: TGTGCCAGCAGGCTAGCGGGACAAGAGACCCAGTACTTC. It translates to CASRLAGQETQYF.

J is TRBJ1-5 and V is TRBV19; TRBD1 matches at 10 bases. The CDR3 length is 15 residues. Unmatched junction bases numbered 8, after V lost 5 bases and J lost 7 bases. Germline CDR1 reads LNHDA; CDR2 reads SQIVND (reference sequence). CDR3 DNA: TGTGCCAGTAGTCCCAGGGGACAGGGGTTGCAGCCCCAGCATTTT. It specifies CASSPRGQGLQPQHF. Complete variable domain (other parts from reference TRBV19 and TRBJ1-5): DGGITQSPKYLFRKEGQNVTLSCEQNLNHDAMYWYRQDPGQGLRLIYYSQIVNDFQKGDIAEGYSVSREKKESFPLTVTSAQKNPTAFYLCASSPRGQGLQPQHFGDGTRLSIL.

This clone was seen once. The chain employs TRBV4-1 and TRBJ1-1, with 7 positions matching TRBD1. Germline-derived CDR1 and CDR2 are MGHRA and YSYEKL. J lost 6 bases, V lost 0 bases, and 19 bases had no gene match. The CDR3 spans 19 residues. CDR3 coding DNA: TGCGCCAGCAGCCAAGATCTAGTTTGGAGGGGGCGATTCTTCCCTGAAGCTTTCTTT. It is translated as CASSQDLVWRGRFFPEAFF.

This chain connects TRBV5-4 to TRBJ1-1, with D tentatively TRBD1 (5 bases). Trimming took 0 bases from V and 8 from J, leaving 8 bases between them. The CDR3 is 12 amino acids. Germline assignment: CDR1 SGHNT and CDR2 YYREEE (reference sequence). The CDR3 region is CASSLGSGEAFF. CDR3 coding DNA: TGTGCCAGCAGCTTGGGCTCAGGGGAAGCTTTCTTT.

V is TRBV18 and J is TRBJ2-2, with unresolved D. Deletions cut 3 bases from V and 2 bases from J, with 7 bases between. Germline lookup yields CDR1 KGHSH and CDR2 LQKENI. The CDR3 extends over 14 amino acids. The CDR3 DNA follows: TGTGCCAGCTCACCCTCCGTCAACACCGGGGAGCTGTTTTTT. The encoded protein is CASSPSVNTGELFF.

This sequence joins TRBV3-1 (or the pseudogene TRBV3-2) and TRBJ2-7; D is unresolved. Germline-derived CDR1 and CDR2 are LGHDT and YNNKEL (reference sequence). The CDR3 totals 13 residues. The V end was cut by 4 bases, the J end by 1 base, with 8 bases between. The CDR3 DNA reads TGTGCCAGCAGCCTCGGCAGTTCCTACGAGCAGTACTTC. Residues: CASSLGSSYEQYF.

This clone was detected once. The chain carries TRBV5-6 and TRBJ1-5; D call uncertain. The ends were cut back, 3 bases at V and 4 bases at J, with 5 bases in the middle. In germline, CDR1 is SGHDT, CDR2 YYEEEE. CDR3 size: 12 residues. For the CDR3, the DNA is TGTGCCAGCAGCTCCTTAAATCAGCCCCAGCATTTT. Its protein product is CASSSLNQPQHF.

This chain joins TRBV7-2 and TRBJ1-2, with D perhaps matching TRBD1 (5 bases). The CDR3 is made up of 14 amino acids. V was pared by 5 bases and J by 6 bases, with 16 bases between. Germline V gene lookup returns CDR1 SGHTA and CDR2 FQGNSA. The CDR3 DNA reads as TGTGCCAGCAGCCTCTCGCGGGGCAACAATGGCTACACCTTC. Protein product: CASSLSRGNNGYTF. The full variable domain, completed using reference TRBV7-2 and TRBJ1-2, is GAGVSQSPSNKVTEKGKDVELRCDPISGHTALYWYRQSLGQGLEFLIYFQGNSAPDKSGLPSDRFSAERTGGSVSTLTIQRTQQEDSAVYLCASSLSRGNNGYTFGSGTRLTVV.

The rearrangement joins TRBV7-9 to TRBJ2-6; D may be TRBD1 or TRBD2 (5 bases each). Germline V gene sequence: CDR1 SEHNR, CDR2 FQNEAQ (reference sequence). The V end was cut by 6 bases, the J end by 0 bases, with 12 bases between. This CDR3 is 16 amino acids long. The CDR3, as DNA: TGTGCCAGCAGTACTGAGGGGAGCTCTGGGGCCAACGTCCTGACTTTC. It specifies CASSTEGSSGANVLTF.

The V call is TRBV5-1, the J call TRBJ2-7, with D uncertain. Trimming stripped 4 bases from V and 1 base from J, with 9 bases between. The CDR3 has 13 amino acids. Germline CDR1 is SGHRS and CDR2 is YFSETQ. CDR3 amino acids: CASSVTNSYEQYF. The CDR3 DNA reads TGCGCCAGCAGCGTGACAAATTCCTACGAGCAGTACTTC.

The chain links TRBV12-3 or TRBV12-4 to TRBJ1-3, with a possible D match to TRBD1 (6 bases). The germline V and J ends were trimmed by 8 bases and 2 bases, with 10 bases remaining between them. The CDR3 consists of 13 residues. CDR3 sequence (DNA): TGTGCCAGCCGGGGGGCAGCTGGAAACACCATATATTTT. It is translated as CASRGAAGNTIYF.

V gene TRBV19 combines with J gene TRBJ1-2; maybe TRBD1 (5 bases). The CDR3 totals 16 residues. The germline V gene encodes CDR1 LNHDA and CDR2 SQIVND (reference sequence). V was cut by 7 bases and J by 2 bases, with 20 bases left in between. CDR3 amino acids: CASTPGRVTINYGYTF. DNA for the CDR3: TGTGCCAGTACCCCCGGCAGGGTAACTATCAACTATGGCTACACCTTC.

The chain combines TRBV15 with TRBJ1-1; D is possibly TRBD1 (5 bases). CDR1 is LNHNV, CDR2 YYDKDF, per germline (reference sequence). The CDR3 sequence is 13 residues long. The ends were cut back, 7 bases at V and 2 bases at J, with 11 bases in the middle. CDR3 region: CATTTGTNTEAFF. The CDR3 region has the DNA TGTGCCACCACCACAGGAACAAACACTGAAGCTTTCTTT.

V is TRBV3-1 (or the pseudogene TRBV3-2) and J is TRBJ1-2, with D hard to call. V lost 4 bases to trimming and J lost 5 bases, with 11 bases between them. The CDR3 extends over 13 amino acids. From germline, CDR1 is LGHDT and CDR2 YNNKEL (reference sequence). CDR3 nucleotides: TGTGCCAGCAGCCTCCCAGGTTATTATGGCTACACCTTC. Encoded protein: CASSLPGYYGYTF.

The chain employs TRBV29-1 and TRBJ1-2, with D tentatively TRBD1 (5 bases). V dropped 4 bases and J dropped 3 bases, with 9 bases sitting between them. The CDR3 length is 12 residues. CDR1 is SQVTM and CDR2 is ANQGSEA in the germline V gene. The CDR3 nucleotides are TGCAGCGTTGGCCCGACAGACTATGGCTACACCTTC. Encoded protein: CSVGPTDYGYTF.

The chain couples TRBV5-1 to TRBJ1-1, with D uncertain. This CDR3 is built from 15 residues. The germline V and J ends were trimmed by 4 bases and 2 bases, with 15 bases remaining between them. Germline values: CDR1 SGHRS, CDR2 YFSETQ. The DNA of the CDR3 is TGCGCCAGCAGCCTCGGACCGGGGTTCAACACTGAAGCTTTCTTT. Protein sequence: CASSLGPGFNTEAFF.

This sequence joins TRBV7-8 and TRBJ2-5, with D maybe TRBD1 (5 bases). Trimming removed 4 bases at V and 7 bases at J, with 13 bases between. The CDR3 is made up of 13 amino acids. The germline gives CDR1 SGHVS, CDR2 FQNEAQ. For the CDR3, the DNA is TGTGCCAGCAGCTCCCAGGGCGAAGCGACCCAGTACTTC. Translation: CASSSQGEATQYF.

CDR3 nucleotide sequence: TGTGCCAGCACCCTGTACGGGGAGGGCCGACAGCCCCAGCATTTT. Residues: CASTLYGEGRQPQHF. V gene TRBV6-5 combines with J gene TRBJ1-5; no clear D. Germline V gene sequence: CDR1 MNHEY, CDR2 SVGAGI. The V gene lost 7 bases and the J gene lost 7 bases, with 20 bases spanning the gap. The CDR3 has 15 amino acids.